This TCR beta chain derives from a study of cytomegalovirus exposure and HLA in healthy donors. Study results and caveats: An analysis was carried out later, and it reportedly showed fewer N-insertions in an Asian-associated ancestry cluster than the approximately 680-donor mean. Some TCR beta chains (about 180 of them) were listed as cytomegalovirus-associated. A later analysis linked more than 15,000 TCR beta sequences to HLA alleles at 0.05 false discovery rate.

Vbeta (60) and Jbeta (13) primers were used in the PCR. The protocol was immunoSEQ multiplex PCR, while the TCRdb copy is restricted to in-frame clones and leaves out a portion. This sample has about 170,000 clones, with about 82% found just once. Turning to this clone: No antigen is known for it.

This CDR3 spans 13 amino acids. Germline CDR1 reads SGHNT; CDR2 reads YYREEE (reference sequence). V shed 3 bases and J shed 4 bases, with 10 bases lying between them. This chain uses TRBV5-4 with TRBJ2-5; tentatively, D is TRBD1 (7 bases). Sequencing used PBMCs. The clonotype was recovered from a female donor in good health and CMV-seronegative. CDR3 nucleotide sequence: TGTGCCAGCAGCTATCAGGGGGGAGAGACCCAGTACTTC. It yields the protein CASSYQGGETQYF.